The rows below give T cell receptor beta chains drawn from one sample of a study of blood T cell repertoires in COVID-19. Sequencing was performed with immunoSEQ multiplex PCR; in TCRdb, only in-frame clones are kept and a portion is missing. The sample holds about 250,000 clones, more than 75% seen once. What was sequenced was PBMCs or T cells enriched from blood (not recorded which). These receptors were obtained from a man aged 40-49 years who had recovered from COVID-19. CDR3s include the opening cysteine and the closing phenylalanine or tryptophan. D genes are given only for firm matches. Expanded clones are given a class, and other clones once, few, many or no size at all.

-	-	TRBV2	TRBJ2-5	CARNGGIQETQYF	TGTGCCAGGAATGGGGGGATCCAAGAGACCCAGTACTTC
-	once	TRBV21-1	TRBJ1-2	CASSKGREGGYTF	TGTGCCAGCAGCAAAGGCAGGGAGGGGGGCTACACCTTC
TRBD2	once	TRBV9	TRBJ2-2	CASSVWTSRSGELFF	TGTGCCAGCAGCGTATGGACTAGTAGATCCGGGGAGCTGTTTTTT
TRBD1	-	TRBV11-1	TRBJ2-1	CATKQGADEQFF	TGTGCCACCAAACAGGGGGCGGATGAGCAGTTCTTC
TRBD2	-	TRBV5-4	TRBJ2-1	CASGPSGRANNEQFF	TGTGCCAGCGGTCCTAGCGGGAGGGCAAACAATGAGCAGTTCTTC
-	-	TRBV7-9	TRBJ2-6	CASSPMGANVLTF	TGTGCCAGCAGCCCCATGGGGGCCAACGTCCTGACTTTC
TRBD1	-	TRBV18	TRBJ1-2	CASSPGQAYNYGYTF	TGTGCCAGCTCACCGGGACAGGCCTATAACTATGGCTACACCTTC
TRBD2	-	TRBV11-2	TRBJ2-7	CASSSSSGRYEQYF	TGTGCCAGCAGCTCCTCTAGCGGGAGGTACGAGCAGTACTTC
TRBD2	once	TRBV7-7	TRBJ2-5	CASSLGSGEKETQYF	TGTGCCAGCAGCTTAGGTAGCGGGGAAAAAGAGACCCAGTACTTC
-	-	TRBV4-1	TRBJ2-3	CASSQDSDTQYF	TGCGCCAGCAGCCAAGATTCGGATACGCAGTATTTT
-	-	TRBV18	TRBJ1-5	CASSPRRDPDSNQPQHF	TGTGCCAGCTCACCAAGGAGGGACCCAGATAGCAATCAGCCCCAGCATTTT
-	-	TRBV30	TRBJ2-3	CACSETSTDTQYF	TGTGCCTGCTCGGAGACTAGCACAGATACGCAGTATTTT
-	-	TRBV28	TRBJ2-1	CASSPLASYNEQFF	TGTGCCAGCAGTCCCCTGGCCAGTTACAATGAGCAGTTCTTC
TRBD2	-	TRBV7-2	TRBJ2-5	CASSLPSGGQETQYF	TGTGCCAGCAGCTTACCGAGCGGGGGGCAAGAGACCCAGTACTTC
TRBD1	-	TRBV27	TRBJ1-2	CASSLWRGRGDEYGYTF	TGTGCCAGCAGTTTATGGCGGGGCAGGGGGGATGAGTATGGCTACACCTTC
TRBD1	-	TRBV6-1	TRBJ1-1	CASSEGGQGGTEAFF	TGTGCCAGCAGTGAAGGGGGACAGGGCGGCACTGAAGCTTTCTTT
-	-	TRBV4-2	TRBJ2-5	CASSQDLVREETQYF	TGTGCCAGCAGCCAAGACTTGGTAAGAGAAGAGACCCAGTACTTC
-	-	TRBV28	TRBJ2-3	CASSSGGGWKGDTDTQYF	TGTGCCAGCAGTTCGGGGGGCGGTTGGAAAGGAGACACAGATACGCAGTATTTT
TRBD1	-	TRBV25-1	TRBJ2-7	CASRGQVVSEQYF	TGTGCCAGCAGGGGACAGGTCGTGAGCGAGCAGTACTTC
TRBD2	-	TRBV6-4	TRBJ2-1	CASSVLAGGDNEQFF	TGTGCCAGCAGTGTACTAGCGGGAGGGGACAATGAGCAGTTCTTC
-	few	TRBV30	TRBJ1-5	CAWSVTEVQPQHF	TGTGCCTGGAGTGTAACGGAGGTTCAGCCCCAGCATTTT
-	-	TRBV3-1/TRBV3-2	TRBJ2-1	CASIPGLDYNEQFF	TGTGCCAGCATTCCGGGACTGGACTACAATGAGCAGTTCTTC
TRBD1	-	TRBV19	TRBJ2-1	CASSLGQGAYNEQFF	TGTGCCAGTAGTCTTGGACAGGGGGCTTACAATGAGCAGTTCTTC
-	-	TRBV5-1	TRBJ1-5	CASSPVPGANQPQHF	TGCGCCAGCAGCCCCGTTCCAGGCGCTAATCAGCCCCAGCATTTT
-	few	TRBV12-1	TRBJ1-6	CASSPPNGTRNSPLHF	TGTGCCAGCAGCCCCCCGAATGGGACTCGTAATTCACCCCTCCACTTT
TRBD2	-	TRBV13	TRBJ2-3	CASNPSFGGGLRGSDTQYF	TGTGCCAGCAACCCCTCTTTTGGCGGGGGGCTAAGGGGTTCAGATACGCAGTATTTT
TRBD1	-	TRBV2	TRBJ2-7	CASQTGRPYEQYF	TGTGCCTCCCAGACAGGGCGACCCTACGAGCAGTACTTC
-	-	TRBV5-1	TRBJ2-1	CASSLEANEQFF	TGCGCCAGCAGCTTGGAAGCCAATGAGCAGTTCTTC
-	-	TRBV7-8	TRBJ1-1	CASSAGGGLNTEAFF	TGTGCCAGCAGCGCGGGAGGGGGTCTGAACACTGAAGCTTTCTTT
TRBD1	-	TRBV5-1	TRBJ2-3	CASSFGTGGGPDTQYF	TGCGCCAGCAGCTTCGGGACAGGGGGCGGCCCAGATACGCAGTATTTT
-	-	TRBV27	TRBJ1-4	CASIRLGGNEKLFF	TGTGCCAGCATAAGACTCGGGGGGAATGAAAAACTGTTTTTT
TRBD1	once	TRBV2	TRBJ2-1	CASRETGYEQFF	TGTGCCAGCAGAGAGACAGGGTATGAGCAGTTCTTC
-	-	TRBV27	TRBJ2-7	CASSLRAGGLYEQYF	TGTGCCAGCAGTTTAAGGGCAGGGGGGCTCTACGAGCAGTACTTC
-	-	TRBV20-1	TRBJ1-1	CSARTAEAFF	TGCAGTGCTAGAACAGCTGAAGCTTTCTTT
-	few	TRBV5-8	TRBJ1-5	CASSLGLQGRFGQPQHF	TGTGCCAGCAGCTTGGGGTTACAGGGTCGGTTCGGGCAGCCCCAGCATTTT
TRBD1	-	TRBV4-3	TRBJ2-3	CASSTRQGVPSTDTQYF	TGCGCCAGCAGCACACGACAGGGGGTCCCTAGCACAGATACGCAGTATTTT
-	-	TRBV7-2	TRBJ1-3	CASSPGAFGNTIYF	TGTGCCAGCAGCCCAGGGGCATTCGGAAACACCATATATTTT
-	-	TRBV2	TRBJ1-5	CASSEFGRSNQPQHF	TGTGCCAGCAGTGAATTCGGCAGGTCTAATCAGCCCCAGCATTTT
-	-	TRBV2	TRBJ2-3	CASERGTPVFTDTQYF	TGTGCCAGCGAAAGAGGGACTCCCGTATTTACAGATACGCAGTATTTT
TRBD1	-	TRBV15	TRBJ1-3	CATSIRQGASGNTIYF	TGTGCCACCAGCATCAGACAGGGGGCCTCTGGAAACACCATATATTTT
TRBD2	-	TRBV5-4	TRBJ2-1	CATKLAGDNEQFF	TGTGCCACAAAACTAGCGGGGGACAATGAGCAGTTCTTC
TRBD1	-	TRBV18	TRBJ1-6	CASSSDRAQNSPLHF	TGTGCCAGCTCATCGGACAGGGCCCAGAATTCACCCCTCCACTTT
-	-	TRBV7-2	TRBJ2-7	CASSLELVYEQYF	TGTGCCAGCAGCTTAGAACTTGTTTACGAGCAGTACTTC
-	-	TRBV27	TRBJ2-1	CASRHRKNEQFF	TGTGCCAGCAGGCACAGGAAAAATGAGCAGTTCTTC
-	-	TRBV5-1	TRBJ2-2	CASSLSTTARTGELFF	TGCGCCAGCAGCTTGTCGACGACAGCAAGGACCGGGGAGCTGTTTTTT
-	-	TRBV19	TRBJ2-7	CASSIVSDSYEQYF	TGTGCCAGTAGTATAGTTAGCGACTCCTACGAGCAGTACTTC
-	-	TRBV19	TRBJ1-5	CASTGVSNQPQHF	TGTGCCAGTACAGGGGTTAGCAATCAGCCCCAGCATTTT
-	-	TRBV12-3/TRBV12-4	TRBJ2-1	CASRRDNYNEQFF	TGTGCCAGCCGCCGGGACAACTACAATGAGCAGTTCTTC
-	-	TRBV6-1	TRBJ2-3	CASSERRGTGTDTQYF	TGTGCCAGCAGTGAAAGAAGGGGAACGGGCACAGATACGCAGTATTTT
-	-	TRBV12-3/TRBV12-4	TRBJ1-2	CASSSLRGYTF	TGTGCCAGCAGCTCTTTGCGAGGCTACACCTTC
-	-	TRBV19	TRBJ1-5	CASKAGRASSNQPQHF	TGTGCCTCAAAGGCGGGACGTGCAAGTAGCAATCAGCCCCAGCATTTT
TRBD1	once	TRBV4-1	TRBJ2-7	CASSHSGTGPHEQYF	TGCGCCAGCAGTCATTCCGGGACAGGTCCCCACGAGCAGTACTTC